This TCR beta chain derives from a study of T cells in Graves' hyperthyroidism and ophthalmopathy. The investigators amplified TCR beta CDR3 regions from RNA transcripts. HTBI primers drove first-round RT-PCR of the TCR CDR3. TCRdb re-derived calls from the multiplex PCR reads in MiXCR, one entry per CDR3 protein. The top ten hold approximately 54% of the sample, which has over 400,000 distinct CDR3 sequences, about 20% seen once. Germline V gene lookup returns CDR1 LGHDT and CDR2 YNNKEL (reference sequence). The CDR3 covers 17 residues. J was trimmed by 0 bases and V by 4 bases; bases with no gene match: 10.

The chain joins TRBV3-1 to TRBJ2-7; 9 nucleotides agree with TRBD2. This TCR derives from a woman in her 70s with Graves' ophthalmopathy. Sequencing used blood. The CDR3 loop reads CASSRGATSGLSYEQYF. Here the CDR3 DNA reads TGTGCCAGCAGCCGAGGAGCTACTAGCGGGCTCTCCTACGAGCAGTACTTC.